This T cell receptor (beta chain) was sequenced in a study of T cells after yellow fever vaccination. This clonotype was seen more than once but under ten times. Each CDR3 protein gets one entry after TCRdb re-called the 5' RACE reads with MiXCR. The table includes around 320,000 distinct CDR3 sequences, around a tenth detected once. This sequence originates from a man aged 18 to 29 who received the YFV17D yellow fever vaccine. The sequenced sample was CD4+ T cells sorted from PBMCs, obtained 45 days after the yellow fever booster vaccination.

The CDR3 DNA follows: TGTGCCTGGAATCGGGTTTCGAACACTGAAGCTTTCTTT. Its translation is CAWNRVSNTEAFF. The rearrangement links TRBV30 to TRBJ1-1, with D unclear. V shed 4 bases and J shed 1 base, with 10 bases lying between them. Germline V gene lookup returns CDR1 GTSNPN and CDR2 SVGIG (reference sequence). The CDR3 totals 13 residues.